This T cell receptor (beta chain) came from a study of T cell changes during pregnancy in multiple sclerosis. Germline CDR1 and CDR2: SEHNR and FQNEAQ (reference sequence). CDR3 length equals 13 residues. V shed 1 base and J shed 5 bases, with 8 bases lying between them. Assay: immunoSEQ multiplex PCR; the TCRdb copy retains only in-frame clones and omits some. The sample lists 98,000 or so clones, approximately 93% occurring once. The chain has TRBV7-9 and TRBJ2-5; D ambiguous. The sequence came from a female donor with multiple sclerosis, enrolled in a pregnancy study. The material was peripheral blood, obtained after pregnancy. The CDR3, as DNA: TGTGCCAGCAGCTTAGATGTGGAGGAGACCCAGTACTTC. Translating gives CASSLDVEETQYF. Full variable domain (rest looked up from reference TRBV7-9 and TRBJ2-5): DTGVSQNPRHKITKRGQNVTFRCDPISEHNRLYWYRQTLGQGPEFLTYFQNEAQLEKSRLLSDRFSAERPKGSFSTLEIQRTEQGDSAMYLCASSLDVEETQYFGPGTRLLVL.